A single sample is the source of the 4 T cell receptor beta chains below, sequenced in a study of technical replicates of blood from a handful of donors. Method: immunoSEQ multiplex PCR; TCRdb's copy keeps in-frame clones and lacks some. The repertoire holds 65,000 to 90,000 clones, roughly 93% seen once, with approximately 0.25% in the top ten. The material sequenced was T cells isolated from PBMCs. The source is a human donor in good health.

The genes are TRBV4-2 and TRBJ2-3; 9 nucleotides align to TRBD1. V lost 2 bases, J lost 2 bases, and 2 bases stayed unmatched. The CDR3 is made up of 15 amino acids. Per the germline V gene, CDR1 is LGHNA and CDR2 is YNFKEQ. The CDR3: CASSQRQGDTDTQYF. Written as DNA, the CDR3 is TGTGCCAGCAGCCAAAGACAGGGGGACACAGATACGCAGTATTTT.

The chain recombines TRBV18 with TRBJ1-4; 8 bases fit TRBD1. This CDR3 is built from 14 residues. Germline CDR1 and CDR2: KGHSH and LQKENI. V shed 4 bases, J shed 7 bases, and the junction held 5 bases outside the gene matches. The CDR3 nucleotides read TGTGCCAGCTCACTCGGGACAGGTCGTGAAAAACTGTTTTTT. Translated: CASSLGTGREKLFF.

V usage is TRBV7-9 and J usage is TRBJ2-1, with 9 bases aligning to TRBD1. CDR3 length equals 16 residues. Germline trimming cut 3 bases from V and 4 bases from J; bases unmatched to any gene: 7. Germline CDR1 reads SEHNR; CDR2 reads FQNEAQ (reference sequence). The CDR3 region has the DNA TGTGCCAGCAGCTTGCGAAACAGGGGGCTATACAATGAGCAGTTCTTC. Its protein product is CASSLRNRGLYNEQFF.

The V gene is TRBV6-6, the J gene TRBJ1-5, with 7 bases fitting TRBD1. Germline lookup yields CDR1 MNHNY and CDR2 SVGAGI (reference sequence). V shed 4 bases and J 3 bases; nucleotides not matched to a gene: 6. CDR3 length: 15 residues. CDR3 in DNA: TGTGCCAGCAGTTTGAACAGGGGATCCAATCAGCCCCAGCATTTT. Residues: CASSLNRGSNQPQHF.